This T cell receptor beta chain was sequenced during a study of circulating tumor DNA in untreated peripheral T-cell lymphoma. Study-wide findings and caveats: Tumor-specific clonotypes were found in roughly 79% of patients.

TCRdb's copy holds only in-frame clones and misses some; the assay was immunoSEQ multiplex PCR. The sample has around 2,500 clones, around 55% seen once. About this clone: What it recognizes is unknown. The junction shows a germline mismatch at one end, possibly a read error.

Tumor tissue was collected at baseline, before treatment began. The sequencing sample was made of tumor tissue. This TCR came from a human donor with peripheral T-cell lymphoma.

CDR3 protein: CASSDSIHRPLNEKLFF. The CDR3 DNA reads TGTGCCAGCAGTGACTCGATTCACAGACCCCTTAATGAAAAACTGTTTTTT. This chain links TRBV6-8 with TRBJ1-4; D remains unclear. Germline CDR1 and CDR2: MNHGY and SAAAGT. The CDR3 runs to 17 residues.